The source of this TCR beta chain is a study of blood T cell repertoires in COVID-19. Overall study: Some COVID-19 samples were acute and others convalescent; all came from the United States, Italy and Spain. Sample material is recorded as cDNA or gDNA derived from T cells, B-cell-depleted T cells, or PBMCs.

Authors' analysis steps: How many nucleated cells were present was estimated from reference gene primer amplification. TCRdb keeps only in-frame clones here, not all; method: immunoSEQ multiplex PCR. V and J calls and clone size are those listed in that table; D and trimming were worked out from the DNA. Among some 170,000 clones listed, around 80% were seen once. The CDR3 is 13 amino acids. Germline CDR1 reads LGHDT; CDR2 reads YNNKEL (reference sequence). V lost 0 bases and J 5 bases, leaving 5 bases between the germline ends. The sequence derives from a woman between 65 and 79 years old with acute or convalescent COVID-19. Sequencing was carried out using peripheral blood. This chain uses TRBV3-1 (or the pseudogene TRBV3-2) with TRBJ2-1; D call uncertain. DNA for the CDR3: TGTGCCAGCAGCCAAGATTTAAACAATGAGCAGTTCTTC. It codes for CASSQDLNNEQFF.